This TCR beta chain derives from a study of blood T cells in healthy people across ages. General observations from the study: The recorded TCR beta diversity per million T cells decreased in a roughly linear manner with age. From one million sequenced T cells, diversity estimates were lower bounds.

Primers used in a second PCR of about 7 to 12 cycles were a sample-barcoded 5' primer and a J-beta primer mix. Tagging of each cDNA molecule was performed by a template-switch adaptor with 12 random nucleotides. MiXCR, run by TCRdb on the 5' RACE reads, gives a single entry per CDR3 protein. The sample contains about 1.1 million distinct CDR3 sequences, about two fifths of which appear only once. Concerning this clonotype itself: Its antigen remains unknown.

This receptor was identified in a man in his late teens or twenties in good health. The sample comprised blood.

CDR3 region: CATRSDIGTEAFF. The CDR3 coding sequence is TGTGCCACCCGCTCCGACATAGGCACTGAAGCTTTCTTT. The rearrangement links TRBV2 to TRBJ1-1; D unresolved. This CDR3 contains 13 residues. Germline CDR1 SNHLY, CDR2 FYNNEI. Deletions cut 10 bases from V and 4 bases from J, with 16 bases between.